The next 12 T cell receptor beta chains were all read from a single sample in a study of CD4 T cells in relation to SARS-CoV-2 and coronaviruses (dated by TCRdb to about 2021). The library came from the immunoSEQ multiplex PCR assay. What TCRdb holds here is the immuneACCESS table cut down to in-frame rearrangements. Part of the clones is not present; checked against another copy, under half of the missing clones reflect an unresolved V gene, and the others are unexplained. The sample table holds about 36,000 clones, of which 77% were seen once. Over 2.5% of the sample is taken by the ten largest. Their antigen targets remain unknown. Input material: memory CD4+ T cells from PBMCs, cultured in vitro. The cell subset or site label of this sample denotes: memory (non-naive) CD4+ T cells. The receptors were sampled from an adult with COVID-19.

The chain employs TRBV6-5 and TRBJ1-5; D is unclear. CDR3 length: 12 amino acids. V lost 2 bases to trimming and J lost 7 bases, with 6 bases between them. Per germline, CDR1 MNHEY and CDR2 SVGAGI. DNA for the CDR3: TGTGCCAGCAGTTACCCTGGGCAGCCCCAGCATTTT. It codes for CASSYPGQPQHF.

CDR3 in DNA: TGTGCCAGCAGTTTATCTGCCCAGTCTTACGAGCAGTACTTC. This encodes CASSLSAQSYEQYF. This chain joins TRBV27 and TRBJ2-7; D is unresolved. The CDR3 runs to 14 residues. The V and J ends lost 0 bases and 4 bases respectively, with 10 bases between them. Looked up from germline, CDR1 is MNHEY and CDR2 is SMNVEV (reference sequence).

This sequence joins TRBV28 and TRBJ1-2, with no clear D. V was clipped by 2 bases and J by 6 bases, with 13 bases between them. The CDR3 extends over 14 amino acids. Per the germline V gene, CDR1 is MDHEN and CDR2 is SYDVKM. The CDR3 bases are TGTGCCAGCAGTTTACGGTCCTCTCGGGATGGCTACACCTTC. Protein product: CASSLRSSRDGYTF.

V usage is TRBV19 and J usage is TRBJ2-5; D is possibly TRBD2 (5 bases). From germline, CDR1 is LNHDA and CDR2 SQIVND (reference sequence). V lost 6 bases, J lost 5 bases, and 16 bases lay in between. The CDR3 runs to 14 residues. The CDR3 DNA sequence: TGTGCCAGTAGCATCAGCGGAGAATGGGAGACCCAGTACTTC. Its translation: CASSISGEWETQYF.

This clone was counted between two and nine times. V gene TRBV11-2 combines with J gene TRBJ2-5; 7 nucleotides align to TRBD1. The CDR3 length is 16 residues. Per the germline V gene, CDR1 is SGHAT and CDR2 is FQNNGV. J lost 5 bases, V lost 5 bases, and 14 bases had no gene match. For the CDR3, the DNA is TGTGCCAGCAGCCTAGGGCCAACGACAGGGATTGAGACCCAGTACTTC. This encodes CASSLGPTTGIETQYF.

The chain combines TRBV13 with TRBJ2-3; either TRBD1 or TRBD2 may fit D (7 bases each). This CDR3 region has 17 residues. Germline lookup yields CDR1 PRHDT and CDR2 FYEKMQ (reference sequence). Trimming removed 1 base from V and 9 bases from J, with 23 bases in between. Here the CDR3 DNA reads TGTGCCAGCAGCTTAGTAGGGGGCGGGAGACAAAGGCGCACGCAGTATTTT. Translating it yields CASSLVGGGRQRRTQYF.

The chain recombines TRBV7-2 with TRBJ2-3; D is undetermined. The germline CDR1 and CDR2 sequences are SGHTA and FQGNSA. The length of the CDR3 is 19 residues. Deletions cut 0 bases from V and 0 bases from J, with 19 bases between. Here the CDR3 reads CASSLAPGGQGFSTDTQYF. In DNA form, the CDR3 reads TGTGCCAGCAGCTTAGCGCCAGGCGGCCAAGGCTTCAGCACAGATACGCAGTATTTT.

J is TRBJ2-7 and V is TRBV28; D not resolved. Germline CDR1 is MDHEN and CDR2 is SYDVKM. V shed 4 bases and J shed 0 bases, with 4 bases lying between them. The CDR3 is 12 residues long. DNA of the CDR3: TGTGCCAGCAGTTCGGACTCCTACGAGCAGTACTTC. Translation gives CASSSDSYEQYF.

This sequence joins TRBV7-9 and TRBJ2-1, with D possibly matching TRBD1 (6 bases). The CDR3 covers 14 residues. In germline, CDR1 is SEHNR, CDR2 FQNEAQ (reference sequence). V was trimmed by 4 bases and J by 6 bases, leaving 13 bases between them. The CDR3 bases are TGTGCCAGCAGCTCCGCCGGGACAATCAATGAGCAGTTCTTC. Translated, it gives CASSSAGTINEQFF.

The chain combines TRBV7-9 with TRBJ2-2; 11 bases map to TRBD2. Germline values: CDR1 SEHNR, CDR2 FQNEAQ (reference sequence). The CDR3 covers 17 residues. After removal of 10 bases from V and 0 bases from J, the junction contained 10 bases not matched to a gene. The CDR3 DNA sequence: TGTGCCACTCTAGCGGGAGGACCCCAGACGAACACCGGGGAGCTGTTTTTT. Encoded protein: CATLAGGPQTNTGELFF.

The rearrangement links TRBV3-1 (or the pseudogene TRBV3-2) to TRBJ1-2; weak D call: TRBD1 (6 bases). Trimming removed 4 bases at V and 5 bases at J, with 29 bases between. This CDR3 has 19 residues. CDR1 LGHDT and CDR2 YNNKEL come from the germline V gene (reference sequence). CDR3 protein: CASSPRAGGERFATYGYTF. In nucleotides, the CDR3 is TGTGCCAGCAGCCCCAGGGCCGGGGGCGAGAGGTTCGCTACTTATGGCTACACCTTC.

V is TRBV25-1 and J is TRBJ2-3; D might be TRBD2 (5 bases). CDR1 and CDR2 from the germline V gene are MGHDK and SYGVNS. The ends were cut back, 4 bases at V and 4 bases at J, with 15 bases in the middle. The CDR3 consists of 15 residues. CDR3: CASSGRGWGSDTQYF. DNA of the CDR3: TGTGCCAGCAGTGGCCGCGGGTGGGGTTCAGATACGCAGTATTTT. Drawing the rest from reference TRBV25-1 and TRBJ2-3, the complete variable domain is EADIYQTPRYLVIGTGKKITLECSQTMGHDKMYWYQQDPGMELHLIHYSYGVNSTEKGDLSSESTVSRIRTEHFPLTLESARPSHTSQYLCASSGRGWGSDTQYFGPGTRLTVL.